This T cell receptor beta chain was identified during a study of T cell responses to AZD1222 COVID-19 vaccine (TCRdb year 2021). In the study overall: AZD1222 recipients given second doses at about 4 weeks or at about 12 weeks were pooled, since spike-specific TCR depth and breadth were not found to differ between the two schedules. A total of about 250 trial participants underwent TCR sequencing, of whom 207 had received two doses of AZD1222 and around 25 had received two doses of the MenACWY control vaccine. Trial participants were enrolled into age subgroups of 18-55, 56-69 and 70-plus years, which contained around 140, 26 and 57 TCR-sequenced participants, respectively.

To note about this clone: What antigen it recognizes has not been identified. No base-level quality is on record; no much larger clone is a single base apart.

The CDR3 regions of human TCRbeta chains were analyzed by immunosequencing. The source study handled its data this way. Repertoire TCRs were matched against a reference library of SARS-CoV-2-specific TCRs generated with the MIRA antigen-specificity platform. Breadth was defined as the fraction of unique TCRs that were SARS-CoV-2-associated, and depth was defined as the fraction of total T cells that were SARS-CoV-2-associated. Each spike-specific TCR was assigned to its reactive spike region and to a CD4 or CD8 class using the MIRA data. Log10-transformed breadth and depth values were compared by one-way ANOVA with Sidak's multiple comparisons tests. In its TCRdb copy, this immuneACCESS table keeps in-frame sequences only and misses some clones. Where compared with another copy, unresolved V genes explain less than half of these, and the others have no known cause. V and J calls and clone size are those listed in that table; D and trimming were worked out from the DNA. In this sample the table shows 110,000 to 150,000 clones, around 90% of which occur a single time. Of the sample, around 3.3% falls within the top ten clones.

The label giving this sample's time point can be read as: baseline before first vaccination. The vaccinee samples were drawn from two UK trials, COV001 and COV002, one of which was a single-blind randomized controlled phase 2/3 trial testing AZD1222 (ChAdOx1 nCoV-19) in healthy adults. Trial participant PBMC samples were collected at day 0 and day 28 after the second dose for TCRbeta chain sequencing. Counted from cysteine to phenylalanine, this CDR3 has 14 amino acids. Only the CDR3 portion is preserved as DNA: 42 bases, with reading frame beginning at the first base. Overall study results and their limits: After two AZD1222 doses, spike-specific TCR breadth and depth were significantly higher than at day 0 and than in MenACWY recipients. In the small 56-69-year group, the increase in depth fell short of significance, most likely because of low power. Participants were mostly white British and included more females than males, and it was suggested by the authors that clonal diversity may have been underestimated. Conclusions about previously exposed vaccinees were limited because only six AZD1222 recipients were SARS-CoV-2 seropositive at baseline. No day 14 peak-response samples were available, so repertoires were characterized only after the peak T cell response. CD4 TCRs associated with the vaccine covered the entire spike protein, and the dominant responses were in regions 160-218 and 743-854. Epitopes outside the regions mutated in the B.1.351 and B.1.1.7 variants were reportedly recognized by nearly half of the unique spike-specific TCRs.

The chain links TRBV21-1 with TRBJ1-5. TRBV21-1 represents a pseudogene. Sample: peripheral blood, taken on day 0 of AZD1222 vaccination. The source is an adult in good health. The nucleotide sequence reads TGTGCCAGCAGCAATTGTCCGAGCAAATGTCCCCAGCATTTT. This yields the protein CASSNCPSKCPQHF.